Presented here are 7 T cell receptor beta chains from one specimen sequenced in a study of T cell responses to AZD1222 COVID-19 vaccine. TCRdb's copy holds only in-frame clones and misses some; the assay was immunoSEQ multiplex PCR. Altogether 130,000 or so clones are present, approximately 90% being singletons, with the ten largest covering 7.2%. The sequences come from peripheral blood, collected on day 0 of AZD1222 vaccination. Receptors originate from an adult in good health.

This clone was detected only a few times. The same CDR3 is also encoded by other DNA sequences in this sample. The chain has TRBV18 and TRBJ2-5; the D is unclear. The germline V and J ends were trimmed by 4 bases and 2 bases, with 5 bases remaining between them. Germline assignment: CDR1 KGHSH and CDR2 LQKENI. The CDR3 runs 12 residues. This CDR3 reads CASSRDQETQYF. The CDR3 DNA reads TGTGCCAGCTCACGGGATCAAGAGACCCAGTACTTC. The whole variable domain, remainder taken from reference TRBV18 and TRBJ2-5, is NAGVMQNPRHLVRRRGQEARLRCSPMKGHSHVYWYRQLPEEGLKFMVYLQKENIIDESGMPKERFSAEFPKEGPSILRIQQVVRGDSAAYFCASSRDQETQYFGPGTRLLVL.

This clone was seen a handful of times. CDR3 amino acids: CASTLGDYRAKNIQYF. In DNA, the CDR3 is TGTGCCAGCACCCTGGGAGACTACCGAGCCAAAAACATTCAGTACTTC. J is TRBJ2-4 and V is TRBV7-2, with D tentatively TRBD2 (5 bases). Trimming took 7 bases from V and 0 from J, leaving 16 bases between them. Per the germline V gene, CDR1 is SGHTA and CDR2 is FQGNSA. The CDR3 has 16 amino acids.

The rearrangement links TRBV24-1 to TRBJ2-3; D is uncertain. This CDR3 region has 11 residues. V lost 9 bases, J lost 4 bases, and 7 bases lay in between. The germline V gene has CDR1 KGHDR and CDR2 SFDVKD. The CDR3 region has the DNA TGTGCCACCCAACACGCAGATACGCAGTATTTT. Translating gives CATQHADTQYF.

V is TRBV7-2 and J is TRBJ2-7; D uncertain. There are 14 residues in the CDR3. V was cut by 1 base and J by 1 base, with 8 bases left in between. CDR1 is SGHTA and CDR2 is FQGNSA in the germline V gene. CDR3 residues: CASSLEQNSYEQYF. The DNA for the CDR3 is TGTGCCAGCAGCTTAGAACAGAATTCCTACGAGCAGTACTTC.

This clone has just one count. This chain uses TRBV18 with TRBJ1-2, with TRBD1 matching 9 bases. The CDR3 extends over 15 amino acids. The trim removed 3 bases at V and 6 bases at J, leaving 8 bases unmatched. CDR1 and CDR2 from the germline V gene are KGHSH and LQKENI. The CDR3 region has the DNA TGTGCCAGCTCACCGGGACAGGGTAGAGTACATGGCTACACCTTC. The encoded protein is CASSPGQGRVHGYTF.

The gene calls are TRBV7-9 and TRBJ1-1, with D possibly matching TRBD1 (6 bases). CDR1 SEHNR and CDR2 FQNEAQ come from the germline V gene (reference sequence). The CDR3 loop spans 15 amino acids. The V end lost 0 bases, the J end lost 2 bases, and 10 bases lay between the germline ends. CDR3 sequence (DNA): TGTGCCAGCAGCTTAGCGGTTGGGGGCAACACTGAAGCTTTCTTT. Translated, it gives CASSLAVGGNTEAFF. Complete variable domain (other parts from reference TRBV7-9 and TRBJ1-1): DTGVSQNPRHKITKRGQNVTFRCDPISEHNRLYWYRQTLGQGPEFLTYFQNEAQLEKSRLLSDRFSAERPKGSFSTLEIQRTEQGDSAMYLCASSLAVGGNTEAFFGQGTRLTVV.

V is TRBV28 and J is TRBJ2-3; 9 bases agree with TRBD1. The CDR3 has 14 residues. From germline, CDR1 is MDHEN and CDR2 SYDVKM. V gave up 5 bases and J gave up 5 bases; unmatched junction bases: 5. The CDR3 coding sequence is TGTGCCAGCAGTCCCGGGACAGGGCGAGATACGCAGTATTTT. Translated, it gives CASSPGTGRDTQYF.